This T cell receptor (beta chain) was profiled in a study of beta chain features in type 1 diabetes. The CDR3 spans 15 residues. The V gene's germline CDR1 is GTSNPN and CDR2 SVGIG (reference sequence). V was shortened by 1 base and J by 4 bases, with 14 bases between the two germline ends. The study, taken as a whole, reports: TCRB CDR3s from Type 1 diabetes patients were moderately but significantly shorter in all four CD4+ subsets.

As every portion of the isolated RNA was reverse transcribed, the sequencing read expressed TCRB transcripts. Measured with immunoSEQ multiplex PCR; TCRdb has only the in-frame clones, and not every one. The sample shows roughly 150,000 clones, roughly 9% of them seen only once. This clone came up a few times. Its antigen is not known. The genes are TRBV30 and TRBJ1-5; D is possibly TRBD1 (5 bases). This receptor was identified in a young woman with type 1 diabetes. The sequencing input was central memory CD4+ T cells from blood. The CDR3 region is CAWSDMGLSNQPQHF. CDR3 coding DNA: TGTGCCTGGAGTGATATGGGACTGTCGAATCAGCCCCAGCATTTT.